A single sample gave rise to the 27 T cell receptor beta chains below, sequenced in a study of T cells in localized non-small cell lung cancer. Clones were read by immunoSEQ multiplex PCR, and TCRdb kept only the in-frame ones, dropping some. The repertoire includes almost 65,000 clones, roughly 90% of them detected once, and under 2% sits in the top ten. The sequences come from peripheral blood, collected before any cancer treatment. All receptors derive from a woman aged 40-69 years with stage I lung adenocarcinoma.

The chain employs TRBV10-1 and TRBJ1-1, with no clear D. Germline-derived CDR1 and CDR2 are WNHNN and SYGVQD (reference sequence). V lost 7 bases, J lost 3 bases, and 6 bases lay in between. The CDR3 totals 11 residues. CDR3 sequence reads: CASMRYTEAFF. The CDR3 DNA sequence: TGCGCCAGCATGAGGTACACTGAAGCTTTCTTT.

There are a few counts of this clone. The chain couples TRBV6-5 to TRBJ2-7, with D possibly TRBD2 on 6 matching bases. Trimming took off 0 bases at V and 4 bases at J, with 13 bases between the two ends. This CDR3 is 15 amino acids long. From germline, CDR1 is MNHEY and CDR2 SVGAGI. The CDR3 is CASSYSGNGGYEQYF. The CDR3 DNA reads TGTGCCAGCAGTTACTCGGGGAACGGAGGGTACGAGCAGTACTTC.

CDR3 residues: CASSEAVGDTYNEQFF. CDR3 DNA sequence: TGTGCCAGCAGTGAAGCGGTCGGCGACACCTACAATGAGCAGTTCTTC. V is TRBV6-1 and J is TRBJ2-1; D call uncertain. There are 16 residues in the CDR3. V shed 0 bases and J shed 2 bases, with 11 bases lying between them. CDR1 and CDR2 from the germline V gene are MNHNS and SASEGT.

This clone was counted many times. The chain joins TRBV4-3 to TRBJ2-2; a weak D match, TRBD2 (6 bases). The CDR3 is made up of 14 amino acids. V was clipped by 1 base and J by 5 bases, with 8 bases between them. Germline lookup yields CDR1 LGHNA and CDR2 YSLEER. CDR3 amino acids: CASSQGTTTGELFF. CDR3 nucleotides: TGCGCCAGCAGCCAAGGGACTACTACCGGGGAGCTGTTTTTT.

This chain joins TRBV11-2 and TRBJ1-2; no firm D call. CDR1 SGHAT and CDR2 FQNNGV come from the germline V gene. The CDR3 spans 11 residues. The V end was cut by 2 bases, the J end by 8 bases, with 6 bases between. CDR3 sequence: CASSLWWGYTF. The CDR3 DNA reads TGTGCCAGCAGCTTATGGTGGGGCTACACCTTC.

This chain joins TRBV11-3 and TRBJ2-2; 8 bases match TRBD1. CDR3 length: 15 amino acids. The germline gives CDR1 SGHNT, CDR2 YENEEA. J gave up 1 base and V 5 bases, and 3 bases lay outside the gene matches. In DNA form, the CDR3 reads TGTGCCAGCAGCACTGGGACAGGGAACACCGGGGAGCTGTTTTTT. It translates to CASSTGTGNTGELFF.

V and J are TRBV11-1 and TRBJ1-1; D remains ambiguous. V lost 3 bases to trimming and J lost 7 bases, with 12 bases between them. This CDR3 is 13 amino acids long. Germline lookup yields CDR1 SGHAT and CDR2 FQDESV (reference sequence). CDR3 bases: TGTGCCAGCAGCTTTAAAGGGTACGGTGAAGCTTTCTTT. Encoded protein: CASSFKGYGEAFF.

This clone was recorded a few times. CDR3 protein: CASSLVTAWDTEAFF. CDR3 nucleotide sequence: TGTGCCAGCAGCTTGGTAACAGCCTGGGACACTGAAGCTTTCTTT. The V and J genes are TRBV5-4 and TRBJ1-1, with no clear D. The germline V gene encodes CDR1 SGHNT and CDR2 YYREEE (reference sequence). With 0 bases removed from V and 3 bases from J, the gap between germline ends came to 12 bases. This CDR3 has 15 amino acids.

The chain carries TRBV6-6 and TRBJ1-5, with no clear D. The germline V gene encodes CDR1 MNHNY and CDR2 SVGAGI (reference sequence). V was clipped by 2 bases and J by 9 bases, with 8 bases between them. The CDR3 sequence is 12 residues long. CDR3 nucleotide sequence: TGTGCCAGCAGTTACGTGGGCCCGCCCCAGCATTTT. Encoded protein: CASSYVGPPQHF.

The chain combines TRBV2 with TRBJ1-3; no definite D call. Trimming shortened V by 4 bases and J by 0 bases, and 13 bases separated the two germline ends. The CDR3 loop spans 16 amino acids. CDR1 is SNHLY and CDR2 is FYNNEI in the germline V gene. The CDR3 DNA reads TGTGCCAGCAGTGCCGGACCAGGTAACTCTGGAAACACCATATATTTT. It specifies CASSAGPGNSGNTIYF.

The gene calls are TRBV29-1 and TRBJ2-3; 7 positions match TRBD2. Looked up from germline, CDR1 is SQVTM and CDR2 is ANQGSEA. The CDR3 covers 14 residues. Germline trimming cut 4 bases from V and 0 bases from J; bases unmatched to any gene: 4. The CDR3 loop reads CSVGGGSSTDTQYF. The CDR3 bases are TGCAGCGTTGGCGGGGGTAGTAGCACAGATACGCAGTATTTT.

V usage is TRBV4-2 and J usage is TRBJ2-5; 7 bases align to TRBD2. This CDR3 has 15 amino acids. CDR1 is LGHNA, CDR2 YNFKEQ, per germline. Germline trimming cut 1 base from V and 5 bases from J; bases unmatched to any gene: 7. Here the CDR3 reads CASSQGEGPSETQYF. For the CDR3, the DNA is TGTGCCAGCAGCCAAGGGGAGGGCCCCAGCGAGACCCAGTACTTC.

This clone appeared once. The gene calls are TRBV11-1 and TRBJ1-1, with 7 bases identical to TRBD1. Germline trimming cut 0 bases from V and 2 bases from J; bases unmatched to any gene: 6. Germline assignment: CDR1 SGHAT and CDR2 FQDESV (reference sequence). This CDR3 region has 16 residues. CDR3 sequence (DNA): TGTGCCAGCAGCTTAGCCACAGGGGCAACCAACACTGAAGCTTTCTTT. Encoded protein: CASSLATGATNTEAFF.

The CDR3 bases are TGTGCCAGCGGGTGGCGGGAGGGCGGCGATACCCACGAGCAGTACTTC. Protein: CASGWREGGDTHEQYF. The chain uses TRBV2 and TRBJ2-7; 9 positions agree with TRBD2. Germline CDR1 is SNHLY and CDR2 is FYNNEI. This CDR3 spans 16 amino acids. V shed 8 bases and J 5 bases; nucleotides not matched to a gene: 16.

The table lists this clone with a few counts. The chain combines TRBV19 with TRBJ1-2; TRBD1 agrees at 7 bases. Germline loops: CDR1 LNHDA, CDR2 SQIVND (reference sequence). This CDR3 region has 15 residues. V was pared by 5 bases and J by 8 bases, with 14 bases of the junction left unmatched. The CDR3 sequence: CASSERDSAAGGYTF. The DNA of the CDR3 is TGTGCCAGTAGTGAACGGGACAGCGCCGCGGGGGGCTACACCTTC.

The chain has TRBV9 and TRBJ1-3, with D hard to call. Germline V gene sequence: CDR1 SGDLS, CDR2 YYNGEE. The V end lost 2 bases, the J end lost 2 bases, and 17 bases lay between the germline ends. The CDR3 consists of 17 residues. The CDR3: CASSVTWGVSPGNTIYF. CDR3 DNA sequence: TGTGCCAGCAGCGTGACCTGGGGAGTATCCCCTGGAAACACCATATATTTT. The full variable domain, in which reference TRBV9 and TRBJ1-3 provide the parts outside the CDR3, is DSGVTQTPKHLITATGQRVTLRCSPRSGDLSVYWYQQSLDQGLQFLIQYYNGEERAKGNILERFSAQQFPDLHSELNLSSLELGDSALYFCASSVTWGVSPGNTIYFGEGSWLTVV.

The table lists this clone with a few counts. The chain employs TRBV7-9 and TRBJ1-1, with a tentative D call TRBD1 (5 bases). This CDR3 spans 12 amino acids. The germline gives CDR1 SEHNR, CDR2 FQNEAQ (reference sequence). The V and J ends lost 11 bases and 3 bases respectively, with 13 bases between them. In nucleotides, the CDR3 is TGTGCCCTACGGTTGGGGGACACTGAAGCTTTCTTT. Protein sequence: CALRLGDTEAFF.

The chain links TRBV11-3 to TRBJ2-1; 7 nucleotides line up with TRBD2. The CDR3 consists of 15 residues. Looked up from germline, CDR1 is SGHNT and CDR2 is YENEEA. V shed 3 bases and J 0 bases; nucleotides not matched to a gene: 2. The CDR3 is CASSFGGSSYNEQFF. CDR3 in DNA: TGTGCCAGCAGCTTCGGGGGGAGCTCCTACAATGAGCAGTTCTTC.

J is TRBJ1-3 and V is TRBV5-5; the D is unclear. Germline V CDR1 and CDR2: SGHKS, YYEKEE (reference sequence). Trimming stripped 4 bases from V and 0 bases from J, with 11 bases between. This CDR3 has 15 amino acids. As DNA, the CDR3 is TGTGCCAGCAGCATGGACGGATTCTCTGGAAACACCATATATTTT. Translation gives CASSMDGFSGNTIYF.

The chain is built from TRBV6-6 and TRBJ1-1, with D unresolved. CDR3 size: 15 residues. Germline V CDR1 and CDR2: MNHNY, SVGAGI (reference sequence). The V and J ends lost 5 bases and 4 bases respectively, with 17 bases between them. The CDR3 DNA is TGTGCCAGCAGTCTTCCTACGGCGCGTGGCACTGAAGCTTTCTTT. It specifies CASSLPTARGTEAFF.

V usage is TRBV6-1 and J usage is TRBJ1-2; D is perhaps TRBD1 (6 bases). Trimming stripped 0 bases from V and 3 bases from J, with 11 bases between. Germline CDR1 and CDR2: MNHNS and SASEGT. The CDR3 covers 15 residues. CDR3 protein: CASSEAGQIYYGYTF. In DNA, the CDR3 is TGTGCCAGCAGTGAAGCAGGACAGATATACTATGGCTACACCTTC.

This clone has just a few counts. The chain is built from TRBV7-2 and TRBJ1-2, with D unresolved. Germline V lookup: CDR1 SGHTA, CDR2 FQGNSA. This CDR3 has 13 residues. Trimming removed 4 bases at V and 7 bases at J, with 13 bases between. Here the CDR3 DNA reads TGTGCCAGCAGCTCGCAGCGAGAAGTTGGCTACACCTTC. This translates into CASSSQREVGYTF. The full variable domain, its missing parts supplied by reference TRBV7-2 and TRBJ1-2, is GAGVSQSPSNKVTEKGKDVELRCDPISGHTALYWYRQSLGQGLEFLIYFQGNSAPDKSGLPSDRFSAERTGGSVSTLTIQRTQQEDSAVYLCASSSQREVGYTFGSGTRLTVV.

In nucleotides, the CDR3 is TGTGCCAGCAGCTTAAACACCGGGGAGCTGTTTTTT. Protein product: CASSLNTGELFF. This sequence joins TRBV7-6 and TRBJ2-2; no clear D gene. The CDR3 extends over 12 amino acids. Germline values: CDR1 SGHVS, CDR2 FNYEAQ. Trimming removed 2 bases from V and 2 bases from J, with 0 bases in between.

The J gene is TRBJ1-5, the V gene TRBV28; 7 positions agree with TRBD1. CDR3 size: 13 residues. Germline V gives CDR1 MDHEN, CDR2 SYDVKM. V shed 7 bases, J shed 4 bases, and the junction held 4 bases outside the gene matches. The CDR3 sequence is CASTRDSNQPQHF. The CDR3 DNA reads TGTGCCAGCACCAGGGACAGTAATCAGCCCCAGCATTTT. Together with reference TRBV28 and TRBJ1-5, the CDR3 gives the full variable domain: DVKVTQSSRYLVKRTGEKVFLECVQDMDHENMFWYRQDPGLGLRLIYFSYDVKMKEKGDIPEGYSVSREKKERFSLILESASTNQTSMYLCASTRDSNQPQHFGDGTRLSIL.

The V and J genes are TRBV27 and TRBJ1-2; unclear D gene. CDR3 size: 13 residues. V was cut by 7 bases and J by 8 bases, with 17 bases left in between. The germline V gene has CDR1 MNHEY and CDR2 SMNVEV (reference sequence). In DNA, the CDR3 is TGTGCCAGCACCGACCCCGGACGTAGGGGCTACACCTTC. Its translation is CASTDPGRRGYTF.

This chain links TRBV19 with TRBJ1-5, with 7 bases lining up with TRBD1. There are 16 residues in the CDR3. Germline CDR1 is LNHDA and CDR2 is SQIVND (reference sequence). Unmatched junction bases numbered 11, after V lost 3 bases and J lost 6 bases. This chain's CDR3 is CASSIDRALLAQPQHF. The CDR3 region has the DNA TGTGCCAGTAGTATTGACAGGGCTCTGTTGGCTCAGCCCCAGCATTTT.

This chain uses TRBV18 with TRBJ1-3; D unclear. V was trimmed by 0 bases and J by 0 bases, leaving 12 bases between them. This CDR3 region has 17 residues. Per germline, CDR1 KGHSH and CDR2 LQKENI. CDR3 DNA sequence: TGTGCCAGCTCACCACCGGATCATATTTTCTCTGGAAACACCATATATTTT. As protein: CASSPPDHIFSGNTIYF.